This T cell receptor (beta chain) was obtained from a study of control samples from healthy donors and cancer patients. The CDR3 totals 15 residues. Germline CDR1 is SGDLS and CDR2 is YYNGEE. V shed 2 bases and J 4 bases; nucleotides not matched to a gene: 8. Profiling relied on immunoSEQ multiplex PCR, and the TCRdb table lists in-frame clones only, not all of them. The sample holds over 150,000 clones; roughly 94% are singletons and the top ten take roughly 15%. The clonotype originates from a man aged 55 to 70 with colorectal cancer. This rearrangement joins TRBV9 to TRBJ1-2; 7 nucleotides match TRBD1. Material: PBMCs. CDR3 sequence reads: CASSVSPGQVYGYTF. The CDR3 coding sequence is TGTGCCAGCAGCGTGAGCCCCGGACAGGTCTATGGCTACACCTTC.